This TCR beta chain was sequenced in a study of blood T cell repertoires in COVID-19. Overall study: Both acute and convalescent COVID-19 samples were obtained from the United States, Italy and Spain.

Clinical histories supplied by participants themselves formed the basis of cohort assignment. The V end lost 1 base, the J end lost 5 bases, and 16 bases lay between the germline ends. The CDR3 length is 15 residues. Germline V gives CDR1 SGHRS, CDR2 YFSETQ. Original methodology: Amplifying reference gene primers gave estimates of nucleated cell counts. TCRdb's table, derived via immunoSEQ multiplex PCR, lists solely in-frame clones and lacks some. V, J and clone size are taken as reported in that table, and D and trimming were inferred from the DNA itself. Of approximately 330,000 clones listed, roughly 85% are singletons.

This clonotype was obtained from a woman aged 40 to 50 with acute COVID-19. This sequence joins TRBV5-1 and TRBJ2-7; perhaps TRBD1 as D (5 bases). Sequenced input: PBMCs or T cells enriched from blood (not recorded which). This CDR3 reads CASSLSPQRGDEQYF. CDR3 sequence (DNA): TGCGCCAGCAGCTTGTCCCCTCAAAGGGGCGACGAGCAGTACTTC.